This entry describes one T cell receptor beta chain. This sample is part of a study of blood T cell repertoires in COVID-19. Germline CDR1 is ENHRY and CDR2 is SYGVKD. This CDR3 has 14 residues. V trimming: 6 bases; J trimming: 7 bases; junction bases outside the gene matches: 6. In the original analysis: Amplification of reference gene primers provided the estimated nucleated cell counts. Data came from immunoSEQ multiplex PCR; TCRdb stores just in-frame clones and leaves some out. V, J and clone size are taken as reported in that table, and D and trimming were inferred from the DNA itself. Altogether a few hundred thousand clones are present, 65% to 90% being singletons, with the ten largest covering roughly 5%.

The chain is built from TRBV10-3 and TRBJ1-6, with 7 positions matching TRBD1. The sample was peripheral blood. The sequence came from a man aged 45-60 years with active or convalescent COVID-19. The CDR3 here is CAISVGTANSPLHF. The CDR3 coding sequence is TGTGCCATCAGCGTCGGGACAGCAAATTCACCCCTCCACTTT.